This TCR beta chain was captured by sequencing in a study of cytomegalovirus exposure and HLA in healthy donors. Whole-study findings and limits: Researchers reported in a later analysis that common viral pathogens appeared linked to several top clusters. Later on, an analysis showed TCR association rates differing by HLA locus, with DRB1 the most and HLA-C the fewest. Excluded: some indistinguishable V segments such as TRBV6-2 and TRBV6-3.

A remark on this clone: What it binds is not known.

CDR1 and CDR2 from the germline V gene are SGHNT and YYREEE (reference sequence). The V end was cut by 0 bases, the J end by 4 bases, with 13 bases between. This CDR3 region has 15 residues. PCR was performed using 60 Vbeta and 13 Jbeta primers. The assay was immunoSEQ multiplex PCR, and TCRdb's table has in-frame clones only and misses some. This table lists approximately 52,000 clones. Donors were ostensibly healthy at sampling, although undocumented immune exposures were probable. V gene TRBV5-4 combines with J gene TRBJ1-2, with D perhaps matching TRBD1 (6 bases). The sequence derives from a man aged 45 to 65 in good health and CMV-seropositive. Source material: PBMCs. CDR3 protein: CASSLEGGAGYGYTF. As DNA, the CDR3 is TGTGCCAGCAGCTTGGAAGGGGGGGCCGGCTATGGCTACACCTTC.